The rows below give T cell receptor beta chains drawn from one sample of a study of T cell changes during pregnancy in multiple sclerosis. Repertoires were generated with immunoSEQ multiplex PCR, while TCRdb's copy carries only in-frame clones and drops some. Here the sample spans approximately 83,000 clones, roughly 93% being singletons. The sample consisted of peripheral blood, taken in the third trimester of pregnancy. The receptors shown here come from a female donor with multiple sclerosis, enrolled in a pregnancy study. Each CDR3 is given with its conserved first and last residue. A D gene is named only where the DNA matches it firmly. Only part of the rows carry a size: once, few, many, or a class if the clone is expanded.

V	J	length	size	D	CDR3	DNA
TRBV4-2	TRBJ2-3	16	-	TRBD2	CASSRGLAGRTDTQYF	TGTGCCAGCAGCCGAGGACTAGCGGGACGGACAGATACGCAGTATTTT
TRBV9	TRBJ1-2	16	-	-	CASSVDRVATINGYTF	TGTGCCAGCAGCGTAGACAGGGTTGCCACGATCAATGGCTACACCTTC
TRBV19	TRBJ1-2	15	few	-	CATRGGGALRVGYTF	TGTGCCACCCGAGGTGGGGGGGCGCTACGTGTAGGCTACACCTTC
TRBV7-8	TRBJ2-3	20	-	TRBD2	CASSTHRARREGLQTDTQYF	TGTGCCAGCAGCACGCACAGGGCTCGGCGGGAGGGCCTTCAAACAGATACGCAGTATTTT
TRBV4-3	TRBJ1-2	14	-	-	CASSQGGTHYGYTF	TGCGCCAGCAGCCAAGGTGGGACACACTATGGCTACACCTTC
TRBV28	TRBJ2-2	14	-	TRBD2	CATWEGPNTGELFF	TGTGCCACCTGGGAGGGCCCCAACACCGGGGAGCTGTTTTTT
TRBV29-1	TRBJ1-2	13	once	TRBD1	CSGQDRGNYGYTF	TGCAGCGGTCAGGACAGGGGGAACTATGGCTACACCTTC
TRBV19	TRBJ2-6	18	-	TRBD1	CASSLPGTGDSGANVLTF	TGTGCCAGTAGTCTCCCCGGGACAGGAGACTCTGGGGCCAACGTCCTGACTTTC
TRBV5-4	TRBJ2-3	14	once	-	CASSLPGPTDTQYF	TGTGCCAGCAGCCTACCAGGTCCCACAGATACGCAGTATTTT
TRBV6-1	TRBJ2-7	12	few	-	CASSTSWYEQYF	TGTGCCAGCAGTACTAGCTGGTACGAGCAGTACTTC
TRBV28	TRBJ2-1	16	-	TRBD2	CASSKGLAGHYNEQFF	TGTGCCAGCAGTAAGGGACTAGCGGGACACTACAATGAGCAGTTCTTC
TRBV2	TRBJ2-5	14	-	-	CASSEGRGQETQYF	TGTGCCAGCAGTGAAGGTCGGGGCCAAGAGACCCAGTACTTC
TRBV18	TRBJ1-2	15	-	-	CASSPDRLSSYGYTF	TGTGCCAGCTCACCCGACCGACTTTCGAGCTATGGCTACACCTTC
TRBV11-2	TRBJ2-2	16	-	TRBD1	CASSRSGTGQTGELFF	TGTGCCAGCAGCCGCTCCGGGACAGGGCAGACCGGGGAGCTGTTTTTT
TRBV2	TRBJ2-2	13	-	-	CASASDLTGELFF	TGTGCCAGCGCTAGTGACCTAACCGGGGAGCTGTTTTTT
TRBV2	TRBJ1-4	14	few	TRBD1	CASRTGGAGEKLFF	TGTGCCAGCAGAACAGGGGGCGCGGGTGAAAAACTGTTTTTT
TRBV19	TRBJ1-2	12	-	-	CASSIGHNGYTF	TGTGCCAGTAGTATAGGACATAATGGCTACACCTTC
TRBV7-2	TRBJ1-5	14	once	-	CASSLSGPGGPQHF	TGTGCCAGCAGCTTATCTGGCCCGGGGGGGCCCCAGCATTTT
TRBV2	TRBJ2-7	14	-	-	CASSELSYSYEQYF	TGTGCCAGCAGTGAACTCTCGTACTCCTACGAGCAGTACTTC
TRBV9	TRBJ1-1	15	-	-	CASSVATGQFAEAFF	TGTGCCAGCAGCGTAGCAACAGGACAATTCGCTGAAGCTTTCTTT
TRBV10-3	TRBJ2-1	15	-	TRBD2	CASTERLAGANEQFF	TGTGCCTCAACCGAACGACTAGCGGGAGCCAATGAGCAGTTCTTC
TRBV2	TRBJ2-7	15	-	-	CASRISGGPHPEQYF	TGTGCCAGCAGAATAAGCGGAGGGCCTCACCCCGAGCAGTACTTC
TRBV7-8	TRBJ1-1	16	few	TRBD1	CASSLEDRGINTEAFF	TGTGCCAGCAGCTTAGAGGACAGGGGTATTAACACTGAAGCTTTCTTT
TRBV2	TRBJ1-1	12	-	-	CASSPRVTEAFF	TGTGCCAGCAGCCCCAGGGTAACTGAAGCTTTCTTT
TRBV7-9	TRBJ2-1	17	-	TRBD2	CASSSRLAGGFYNEQFF	TGTGCCAGCAGTTCCCGACTAGCGGGAGGGTTCTACAATGAGCAGTTCTTC
TRBV19	TRBJ2-1	15	-	-	CASSIETAGLSEQFF	TGTGCCAGTAGTATAGAAACGGCAGGCTTAAGTGAGCAGTTCTTC
TRBV9	TRBJ2-1	14	-	TRBD2	CASSVGLAPNEQFF	TGTGCCAGCAGCGTAGGACTAGCCCCCAATGAGCAGTTCTTC
TRBV4-1	TRBJ2-7	14	-	-	CASSPRGTSYEQYF	TGCGCCAGCAGTCCTCGGGGGACCTCCTACGAGCAGTACTTC
TRBV7-9	TRBJ1-1	16	-	-	CASSLPRAGGDTEAFF	TGTGCCAGCAGCTTACCCCGCGCTGGGGGGGACACTGAAGCTTTCTTT
TRBV30	TRBJ1-4	16	-	-	CAWRADPVALGEKLFF	TGTGCCTGGAGGGCAGACCCCGTGGCTCTAGGAGAAAAACTGTTTTTT
TRBV27	TRBJ2-1	15	-	-	CASSFRGGTYNEQFF	TGTGCCAGCAGTTTTAGGGGGGGGACATACAATGAGCAGTTCTTC
TRBV11-3	TRBJ2-1	16	-	TRBD2	CASSLASSGSKNEQFF	TGTGCCAGCAGCTTAGCGAGTAGCGGGAGCAAGAATGAGCAGTTCTTC
TRBV10-3	TRBJ2-7	13	-	-	CAISDIPGAEQYF	TGTGCCATCAGTGATATACCGGGTGCCGAGCAGTACTTC
TRBV25-1	TRBJ2-7	14	-	-	CASSVRERPYEQYF	TGTGCCAGCAGTGTTAGAGAGCGGCCCTACGAGCAGTACTTC
TRBV19	TRBJ1-2	14	-	TRBD1	CASSIVTGADGYTF	TGTGCCAGTAGTATAGTAACAGGGGCGGATGGCTACACCTTC
TRBV6-5	TRBJ2-1	16	-	TRBD2	CASSYNLAGGPHEQFF	TGTGCCAGCAGTTACAATCTAGCGGGAGGACCCCATGAGCAGTTCTTC
TRBV19	TRBJ2-7	14	-	-	CASSITGSGYEQYF	TGTGCCAGTAGTATTACCGGGAGCGGCTACGAGCAGTACTTC
TRBV28	TRBJ2-5	15	once	TRBD2	CASSSALAGEETQYF	TGTGCCAGCAGCTCGGCCCTAGCGGGTGAAGAGACCCAGTACTTC
TRBV7-9	TRBJ2-1	14	-	TRBD2	CASSNILAWNEQFF	TGTGCCAGCAGCAACATACTAGCGTGGAATGAGCAGTTCTTC
TRBV5-6	TRBJ2-7	16	-	TRBD2	CASSLGTSGRTYEQYF	TGTGCCAGCAGCTTGGGGACTAGCGGAAGGACCTACGAGCAGTACTTC
TRBV21-1	TRBJ1-4	16	-	-	CASSKEGGTANEKLFF	TGTGCCAGCAGCAAAGAAGGGGGCACGGCTAATGAAAAACTGTTTTTT
TRBV29-1	TRBJ2-1	13	-	-	CSVSTGLPGGEFF	TGCAGCGTTTCTACAGGTCTCCCCGGGGGTGAGTTCTTC
TRBV5-1	TRBJ2-7	18	-	-	CASSLVASAGLRSYEQYF	TGCGCCAGCAGCTTGGTTGCGTCGGCGGGACTCAGATCCTACGAGCAGTACTTC
TRBV7-2	TRBJ2-7	11	-	-	CASSRTYEQYF	TGTGCCAGCAGCAGAACCTACGAGCAGTACTTC
TRBV4-2	TRBJ2-3	15	-	TRBD2	CASSQTSGSTDTQYF	TGTGCCAGCAGCCAGACTAGCGGGAGCACAGATACGCAGTATTTT
TRBV28	TRBJ1-5	15	-	-	CASSSGQSPNQPQHF	TGTGCCAGCAGTTCCGGACAGAGCCCCAATCAGCCCCAGCATTTT
TRBV5-1	TRBJ2-2	14	few	-	CASSSLPNTGELFF	TGCGCCAGCAGCTCTCTACCGAACACCGGGGAGCTGTTTTTT
TRBV2	TRBJ2-1	15	-	-	CARDRAKSSYNEQFF	TGTGCCAGAGACCGAGCGAAGAGCTCCTACAATGAGCAGTTCTTC
TRBV7-9	TRBJ1-2	12	-	-	CASSGTNYGYTF	TGTGCCAGCAGCGGCACTAACTATGGCTACACCTTC
TRBV6-1	TRBJ2-1	14	-	-	CASRGTYPGNEQFF	TGTGCCAGTCGGGGGACCTATCCGGGGAATGAGCAGTTCTTC
TRBV7-3	TRBJ2-2	15	-	TRBD1	CASSLNTGDTGELFF	TGTGCCAGCAGCTTAAACACAGGGGACACCGGGGAGCTGTTTTTT
TRBV6-5	TRBJ1-3	15	-	-	CASSYSTTSGNTIYF	TGTGCCAGCAGTTATTCGACAACGTCTGGAAACACCATATATTTT
TRBV29-1	TRBJ2-7	14	-	-	CSVGGGTGSYEQYF	TGCAGCGTTGGGGGGGGGACAGGCTCCTACGAGCAGTACTTC
TRBV19	TRBJ2-7	15	-	TRBD2	CASSSSGTISYEQYF	TGTGCCAGTAGTTCTAGCGGGACGATCTCCTACGAGCAGTACTTC
TRBV11-2	TRBJ1-3	15	once	-	CASSLDWAVGNTIYF	TGTGCCAGCAGCTTAGATTGGGCAGTAGGAAACACCATATATTTT